A selection of T cell receptor beta chains follows, all from one sample in a study of blood T cell repertoires in COVID-19. Method: immunoSEQ multiplex PCR; TCRdb's copy keeps in-frame clones and lacks some. The table shows over 250,000 clones, with 75% to 95% occurring only once. Sequenced input: peripheral blood. The receptors come from a person in their late teens or twenties with COVID-19, enrolled during active disease. The CDR3 runs from the conserved cysteine through the conserved F or W. D genes are given only for firm matches. The size field is filled for only some rows; it gives once, few, many or a size class.

clone_size	v_call	d_call	j_call	cdr3_aa	cdr3_nt
NA	TRBV9	NA	TRBJ1-3	CASSEGRAPGNTIYF	TGTGCCAGCAGCGAAGGCAGGGCACCTGGAAACACCATATATTTT
once	TRBV2	NA	TRBJ1-2	CASSDRGSFYGYTF	TGTGCCAGCAGTGATAGGGGGTCGTTCTATGGCTACACCTTC
NA	TRBV11-2	NA	TRBJ2-5	CASSLAGGQETQYF	TGTGCCAGCAGCTTAGCTGGGGGGCAAGAGACCCAGTACTTC
NA	TRBV27	NA	TRBJ1-1	CASSWGQNTEAFF	TGTGCCAGCAGTTGGGGCCAGAACACTGAAGCTTTCTTT
NA	TRBV28	NA	TRBJ2-6	CASSLLGGASGANVLTF	TGTGCCAGCAGTTTACTCGGGGGAGCCTCTGGGGCCAACGTCCTGACTTTC
NA	TRBV21-1	NA	TRBJ2-7	CASSKARRYGQYF	TGTGCCAGCAGCAAAGCAAGGAGGTACGGGCAGTACTTC
few	TRBV7-9	TRBD1	TRBJ1-1	CASSPPGQGAPLNTEAFF	TGTGCCAGCAGCCCACCGGGACAGGGGGCCCCATTGAACACTGAAGCTTTCTTT
NA	TRBV18	TRBD2	TRBJ2-1	CASSPPGSGSNEQFF	TGTGCCAGCTCACCTCCTGGCAGCGGGAGTAACGAGCAGTTCTTC
NA	TRBV28	TRBD1	TRBJ2-5	CASNIPGQVLGETQYF	TGTGCCAGCAATATACCGGGACAGGTCTTGGGCGAGACCCAGTACTTC
NA	TRBV15	TRBD1	TRBJ2-2	CATSREVPGTANTGELFF	TGTGCCACCAGCAGAGAGGTTCCCGGGACAGCGAACACCGGGGAGCTGTTTTTT
NA	TRBV4-2	NA	TRBJ2-7	CASSQFAGSNEQYF	TGTGCCAGCAGCCAATTCGCCGGGAGCAACGAGCAGTACTTC
NA	TRBV3-1/TRBV3-2	NA	TRBJ2-7	CASSPIEGAAYEQYF	TGTGCCAGCAGCCCCATAGAAGGGGCGGCCTACGAGCAGTACTTC
NA	TRBV24-1	TRBD2	TRBJ2-1	CATSDPSGSSLSGQFF	TGTGCCACCAGTGATCCTAGCGGGAGTAGTCTCAGTGGGCAGTTCTTC
NA	TRBV5-1	TRBD1	TRBJ1-1	CASSWGTGTNTEAFF	TGCGCCAGCAGCTGGGGGACAGGGACGAACACTGAAGCTTTCTTT
NA	TRBV29-1	NA	TRBJ2-7	CSVDPGTEQYF	TGCAGCGTTGATCCAGGAACCGAGCAGTACTTC
NA	TRBV7-8	NA	TRBJ2-7	CASSLAGDGYEQYF	TGTGCCAGCAGCTTAGCGGGAGACGGGTACGAGCAGTACTTC
NA	TRBV7-9	NA	TRBJ1-1	CASTSPAGTEAFF	TGTGCCAGCACCTCCCCTGCGGGGACTGAAGCTTTCTTT